The present TCR beta chain was sequenced within a study of blood T cell repertoires in COVID-19. Overall study: Acute-phase and convalescent COVID-19 samples originated in the United States, Italy and Spain. Sources were T cells, B-cell-depleted T cells, or PBMCs; the material itself was cDNA or gDNA.

This CDR3 region has 16 residues. Trimming cost V 4 bases and J 1 base; bases outside gene matches: 6. CDR1 is SGDLS and CDR2 is YYNGEE in the germline V gene. Original processing methods: From reference gene primer amplification, estimates of nucleated cell counts were derived. TCRdb's copy holds only in-frame clones and misses some; the assay was immunoSEQ multiplex PCR. For V, J and clone size, that table is used; D and trimming come from the DNA. This sample has some 75,000 clones, with about 89% found just once. The chain links TRBV9 to TRBJ2-3, with 10 bases identical to TRBD2. Sequenced input: peripheral blood. This sequence was found in a man in his sixties with acute or convalescent COVID-19. As DNA, the CDR3 is TGTGCCAGCAGCCCAAGGACTAGCGGCGGCACAGATACGCAGTATTTT. Amino acids: CASSPRTSGGTDTQYF.